This note documents a single T cell receptor beta chain sequence. The antigen is undetermined. This record comes from a study of cytomegalovirus exposure and HLA in healthy donors. Study in general: Of the donors genotyped, approximately 430 in all, about 82% fell in the Caucasian-associated ancestry cluster.

V lost 7 bases and J 4 bases, leaving 14 bases between the germline ends. This CDR3 contains 13 residues. Germline-derived CDR1 and CDR2 are SNHLY and FYNNEI. Both 60 Vbeta primers and 13 Jbeta primers went into the PCR. Clones were read by immunoSEQ multiplex PCR, and TCRdb kept only the in-frame ones, dropping some. Of some 210,000 clones listed, roughly 80% are singletons. Findings and limits, study-wide: Upon later analysis, HLA-associated TCR beta chains proved more clonally expanded than other, equally common chains. When analyzed later, the rates of TCR association showed variation by HLA locus, with DRB1 the most and HLA-C the fewest. Compared with the roughly 700-donor mean, an Asian-associated ancestry cluster reportedly had fewer N-insertions, according to a later analysis.

Source material: PBMCs. This receptor was taken from a male donor in good health and CMV-seronegative. This chain links TRBV2 with TRBJ2-7, with D possibly TRBD1 on 6 matching bases. The CDR3 protein is CASTGTTDYEQYF. CDR3 DNA: TGTGCCAGCACCGGGACAACCGATTACGAGCAGTACTTC.